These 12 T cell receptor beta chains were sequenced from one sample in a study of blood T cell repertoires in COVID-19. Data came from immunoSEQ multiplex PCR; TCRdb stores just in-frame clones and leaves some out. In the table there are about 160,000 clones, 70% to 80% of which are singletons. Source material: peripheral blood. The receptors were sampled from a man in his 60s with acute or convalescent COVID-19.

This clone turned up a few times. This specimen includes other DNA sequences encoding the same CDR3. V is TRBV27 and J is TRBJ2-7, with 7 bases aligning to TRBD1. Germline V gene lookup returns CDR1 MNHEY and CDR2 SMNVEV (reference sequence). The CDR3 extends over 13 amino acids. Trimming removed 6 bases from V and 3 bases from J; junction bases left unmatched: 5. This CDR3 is CASSTGQNYEQYF. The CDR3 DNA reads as TGTGCCAGCAGCACGGGACAGAACTACGAGCAGTACTTC.

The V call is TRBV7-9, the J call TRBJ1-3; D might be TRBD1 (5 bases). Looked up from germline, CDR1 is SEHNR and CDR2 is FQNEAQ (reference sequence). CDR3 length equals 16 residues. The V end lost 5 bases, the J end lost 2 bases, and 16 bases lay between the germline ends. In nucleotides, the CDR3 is TGTGCCAGCAGCCCCGGACACCTGACGGCTGGAAACACCATATATTTT. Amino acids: CASSPGHLTAGNTIYF.

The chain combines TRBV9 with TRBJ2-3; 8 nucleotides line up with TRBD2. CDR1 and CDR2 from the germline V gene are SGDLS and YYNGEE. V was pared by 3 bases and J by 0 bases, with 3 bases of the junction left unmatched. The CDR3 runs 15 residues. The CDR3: CASSAGGASTDTQYF. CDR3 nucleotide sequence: TGTGCCAGCAGCGCCGGGGGGGCAAGCACAGATACGCAGTATTTT.

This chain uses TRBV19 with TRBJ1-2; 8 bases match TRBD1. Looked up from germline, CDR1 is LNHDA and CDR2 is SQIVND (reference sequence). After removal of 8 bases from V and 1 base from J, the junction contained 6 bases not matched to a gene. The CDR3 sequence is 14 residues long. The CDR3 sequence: CASGQGGNNYGYTF. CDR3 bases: TGTGCCAGTGGACAGGGAGGGAATAACTATGGCTACACCTTC.

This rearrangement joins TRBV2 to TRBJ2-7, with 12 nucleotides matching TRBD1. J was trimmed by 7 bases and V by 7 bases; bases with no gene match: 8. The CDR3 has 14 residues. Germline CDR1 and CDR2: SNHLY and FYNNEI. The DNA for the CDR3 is TGTGCCAGCAAATCTGGGACAGGGGGCGGTGAGCAGTACTTC. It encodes CASKSGTGGGEQYF.

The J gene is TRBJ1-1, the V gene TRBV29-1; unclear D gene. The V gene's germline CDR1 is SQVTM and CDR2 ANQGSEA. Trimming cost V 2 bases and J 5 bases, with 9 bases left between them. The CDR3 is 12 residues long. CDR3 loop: CSVERGGTEAFF. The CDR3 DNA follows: TGCAGCGTTGAAAGAGGAGGTACTGAAGCTTTCTTT.

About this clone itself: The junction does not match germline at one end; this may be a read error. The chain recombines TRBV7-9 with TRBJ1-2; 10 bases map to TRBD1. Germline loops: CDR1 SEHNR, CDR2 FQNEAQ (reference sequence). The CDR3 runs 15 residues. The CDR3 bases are TGTGCCAGCAGTTTAGCTCGGACAGGGGGAAGTGGCTACACCTTC. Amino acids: CASSLARTGGSGYTF. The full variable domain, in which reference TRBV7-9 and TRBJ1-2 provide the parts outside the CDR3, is DTGVSQNPRHKITKRGQNVTFRCDPISEHNRLYWYRQTLGQGPEFLTYFQNEAQLEKSRLLSDRFSAERPKGSFSTLEIQRTEQGDSAMYLCASSLARTGGSGYTFGSGTRLTVV.

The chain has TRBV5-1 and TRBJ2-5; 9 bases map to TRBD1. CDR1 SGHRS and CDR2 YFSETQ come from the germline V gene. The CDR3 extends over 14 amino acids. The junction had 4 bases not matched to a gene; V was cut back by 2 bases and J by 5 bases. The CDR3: CASSLQGAGETQYF. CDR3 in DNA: TGCGCCAGCAGCTTACAGGGGGCGGGGGAGACCCAGTACTTC.

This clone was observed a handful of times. Here the CDR3 reads CATSDGQDYGYTF. CDR3 in DNA: TGTGCCACCAGTGATGGACAGGACTATGGCTACACCTTC. The chain recombines TRBV24-1 with TRBJ1-2, with 7 bases lining up with TRBD1. This CDR3 has 13 residues. After removal of 3 bases from V and 3 bases from J, the junction contained 0 bases not matched to a gene. From germline, CDR1 is KGHDR and CDR2 SFDVKD.

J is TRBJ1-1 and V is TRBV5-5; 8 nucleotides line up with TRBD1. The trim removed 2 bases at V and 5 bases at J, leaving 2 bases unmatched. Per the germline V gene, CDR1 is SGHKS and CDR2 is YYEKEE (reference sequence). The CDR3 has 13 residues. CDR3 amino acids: CASSLQGGTEAFF. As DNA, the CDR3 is TGTGCCAGCAGCTTACAGGGGGGGACTGAAGCTTTCTTT.

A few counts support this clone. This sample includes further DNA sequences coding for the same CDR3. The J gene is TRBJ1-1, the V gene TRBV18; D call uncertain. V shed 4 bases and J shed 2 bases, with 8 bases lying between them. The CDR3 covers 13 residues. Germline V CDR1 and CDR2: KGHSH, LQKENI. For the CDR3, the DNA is TGTGCCAGCTCACAAACAGACAACACTGAAGCTTTCTTT. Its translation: CASSQTDNTEAFF.

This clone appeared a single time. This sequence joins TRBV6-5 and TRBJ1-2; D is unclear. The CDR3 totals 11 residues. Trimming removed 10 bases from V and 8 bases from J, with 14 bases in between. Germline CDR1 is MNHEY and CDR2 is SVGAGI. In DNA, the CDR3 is TGTGCCACCGAATCCTTGGGCGGCTACACCTTC. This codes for CATESLGGYTF.